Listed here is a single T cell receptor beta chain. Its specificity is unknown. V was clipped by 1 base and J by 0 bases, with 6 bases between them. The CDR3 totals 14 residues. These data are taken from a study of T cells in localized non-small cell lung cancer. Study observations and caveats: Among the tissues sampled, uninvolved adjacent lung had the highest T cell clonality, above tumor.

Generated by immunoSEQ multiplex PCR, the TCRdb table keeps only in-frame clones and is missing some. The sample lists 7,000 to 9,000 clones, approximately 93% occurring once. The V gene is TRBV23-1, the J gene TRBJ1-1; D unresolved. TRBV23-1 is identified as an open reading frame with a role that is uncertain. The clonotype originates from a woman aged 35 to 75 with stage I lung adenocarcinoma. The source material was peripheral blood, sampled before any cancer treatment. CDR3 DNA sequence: TGCGCCAGCAGTCAATTTTGGGTGAACACTGAAGCTTTCTTT. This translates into CASSQFWVNTEAFF.